This T cell receptor beta chain was recovered during a study of blood T cell repertoires in COVID-19. Study context: There were acute and convalescent COVID-19 samples, and they came from the United States, Italy and Spain.

This clone has a handful of counts. Germline assignment: CDR1 LGHDT and CDR2 YNNKEL (reference sequence). Trimming removed 7 bases from V and 4 bases from J; junction bases left unmatched: 8. The CDR3 sequence is 15 residues long. Using immunoSEQ multiplex PCR, the repertoire was profiled, and TCRdb retains in-frame clones only, with some absent. The sample records tens of thousands of clones, 60% to 80% being singletons. The receptor's source is a woman in her sixties with acute or convalescent COVID-19. Material: peripheral blood. This chain links TRBV3-1 (or the pseudogene TRBV3-2) with TRBJ2-1; 9 bases agree with TRBD1. The CDR3 sequence is CASTLDRGMYNEQFF. CDR3 DNA: TGTGCCAGCACCTTAGACAGGGGGATGTACAATGAGCAGTTCTTC.